This TCR beta chain stems from a study of T cell responses to AZD1222 COVID-19 vaccine. Study information: Timing groups of about 4 and about 12 weeks for second doses were pooled.

General study results and limits: Repertoires were obtained solely post-peak T cell response. A mostly white British donor set with more females was recruited, and clonal diversity was possibly underestimated. Spike regions recognized by vaccine-associated CD4 TCRs spanned the protein, led by 160-218 and 743-854.

Germline CDR1 is MNHEY and CDR2 is SVGAGI. CDR3 length: 15 amino acids. Trimming took 0 bases from V and 5 from J, leaving 12 bases between them. Sequencing used immunoSEQ multiplex PCR; TCRdb keeps in-frame clones, though not all of them. The table has about 140,000 clones, roughly 92% seen once; the top ten hold approximately 4.8%. Points on this clone: Its antigen is unknown.

The gene calls are TRBV6-5 and TRBJ2-3; TRBD2 is a possible D gene (6 bases). The sequences come from peripheral blood, collected on day 0 of AZD1222 vaccination. The TCR was taken from an adult in good health. The CDR3 is CASSYSGQGGDTQYF. CDR3 DNA sequence: TGTGCCAGCAGTTACTCCGGGCAGGGAGGAGATACGCAGTATTTT.